The 21 T cell receptor beta chains below were found in one sample sequenced in a study of identical twins (dated by TCRdb to the mid-2010s). Receptor libraries were prepared by 5' RACE. TCRdb records Illumina HiSeq 2000 as the sequencer. Clones were called with MiXCR by TCRdb after fastp trimmed the public reads at Q25, and only in-frame beta chains were retained. Rows with a matching CDR3 protein are joined into one entry that keeps the most common DNA and genes. Within this sample are some 300,000 distinct CDR3 sequences, with 9% to 15% of them counted one time only. The top ten hold 7.2% of the sample. These data also featured in a second study, about yellow fever vaccine responses in identical twins.

Material: CD8+ T cells sorted from blood. These receptors all stem from a woman aged 18-29 years in good health.

This clonotype occurred a few times. V and J are TRBV4-2 and TRBJ2-1, with 8 positions matching TRBD2. Germline CDR1 is LGHNA and CDR2 is YNFKEQ. Losses at the gene ends were 5 bases for V and 0 bases for J; bases not matched to a gene: 6. The CDR3 contains 16 residues. The CDR3 protein is CASSKNSGSSYNEQFF. As DNA, the CDR3 is TGTGCCAGCAGCAAGAACAGCGGGAGCTCCTACAATGAGCAGTTCTTC.

This chain connects TRBV6-1 to TRBJ1-6; TRBD1 agrees at 12 bases. The germline V gene encodes CDR1 MNHNS and CDR2 SASEGT. This CDR3 comprises 16 residues. V lost 7 bases, J lost 8 bases, and 9 bases stayed unmatched. CDR3 sequence (DNA): TGTGCCAGCAACCATGGGGACAGGGGGCGTGATTCACCCCTCCACTTT. This encodes CASNHGDRGRDSPLHF.

This clonotype was picked up a small number of times. The chain couples TRBV6-6 to TRBJ2-2, with D unclear. This CDR3 is built from 13 residues. CDR1 is MNHNY, CDR2 SVGAGI, per germline (reference sequence). Trimming took off 3 bases at V and 3 bases at J, with 5 bases between the two ends. The CDR3 spells CASSYVDTGELFF. Written as DNA, the CDR3 is TGTGCCAGCAGTTATGTGGACACCGGGGAGCTGTTTTTT.

The chain combines TRBV7-6 with TRBJ2-1; D gene uncertain. This CDR3 is 15 amino acids long. Per germline, CDR1 SGHVS and CDR2 FNYEAQ. Between the trimmed V and J ends, which lost 1 base and 6 bases, there was a span of 13 bases. The CDR3 sequence is CASSLDRRWGNEQFF. As DNA, the CDR3 is TGTGCCAGCAGCTTAGATAGGAGATGGGGCAATGAGCAGTTCTTC.

This clonotype was seen a handful of times. The V call is TRBV4-1, the J call TRBJ1-5, with 8 bases matching TRBD1. CDR1 is MGHRA, CDR2 YSYEKL, per germline. The ends lost 0 bases at V and 6 bases at J; junction bases unmatched: 7. This CDR3 contains 16 residues. This CDR3 reads CASSQESRTGIQPQHF. Written as DNA, the CDR3 is TGCGCCAGCAGCCAAGAATCAAGGACAGGGATTCAGCCCCAGCATTTT.

Only a few counts were recorded for this clonotype. This sequence joins TRBV5-1 and TRBJ2-4, with D hard to call. Germline V gene data show CDR1 as SGHRS and CDR2 as YFSETQ. V was pared by 4 bases and J by 2 bases, with 13 bases between. This CDR3 region has 15 residues. The CDR3 loop is CASSASERSKNIQYF. DNA for the CDR3: TGCGCCAGCAGCGCCTCGGAGAGGTCCAAAAACATTCAGTACTTC. Filled out from reference TRBV5-1 and TRBJ2-4, the complete variable domain reads KAGVTQTPRYLIKTRGQQVTLSCSPISGHRSVSWYQQTPGQGLQFLFEYFSETQRNKGNFPGRFSGRQFSNSRSEMNVSTLELGDSALYLCASSASERSKNIQYFGAGTRLSVL.

This clonotype was seen only a few times. J is TRBJ2-7 and V is TRBV4-1, with D perhaps matching TRBD2 (5 bases). CDR3 length: 15 residues. Germline values: CDR1 MGHRA, CDR2 YSYEKL. Between the trimmed V and J ends, which lost 0 bases and 6 bases, there was a span of 15 bases. CDR3 residues: CASSQDWIGLSEQYF. The CDR3 coding sequence is TGCGCCAGCAGCCAAGATTGGATAGGACTTTCCGAGCAGTACTTC.

This clonotype was seen many times. J is TRBJ2-1 and V is TRBV4-1; 12 positions agree with TRBD2. V shed 3 bases and J 10 bases; nucleotides not matched to a gene: 10. The CDR3 spans 16 residues. In germline, CDR1 is MGHRA, CDR2 YSYEKL. The CDR3 region has the DNA TGCGCCAGCAGCCACGGACTAGCGGGGCCCTACGTGGAGCAGTTCTTC. Translating it yields CASSHGLAGPYVEQFF.

The sample holds many counts of this clonotype. The chain combines TRBV12-3 or TRBV12-4 with TRBJ2-1; perhaps D is TRBD1 or TRBD2 (5 bases each). V lost 3 bases and J lost 9, with 6 bases in between. This CDR3 is 11 amino acids long. CDR3 nucleotide sequence: TGTGCCAGCAGTTTTGGGGGTGAGCAGTTCTTC. This encodes CASSFGGEQFF.

This clonotype turned up a few times. The V gene is TRBV2, the J gene TRBJ2-1, with 11 bases lining up with TRBD2. The CDR3 length is 16 residues. CDR1 and CDR2 (germline): SNHLY, FYNNEI. V dropped 8 bases and J dropped 3; count of bases not matched to a gene: 9. CDR3 sequence reads: CASGTSGGRNYNEQFF. The CDR3 nucleotides read TGTGCCAGCGGCACTAGCGGGGGCCGTAACTACAATGAGCAGTTCTTC.

The genes are TRBV12-5 and TRBJ2-7; TRBD1 matches 9 bases. V gave up 7 bases and J gave up 2 bases; unmatched junction bases: 9. Germline V gene sequence: CDR1 LGHNT, CDR2 FRNRAP. The CDR3 is 15 residues long. CDR3 region: CASVTSGTGTYEQYF. CDR3 DNA sequence: TGTGCTAGTGTCACCTCCGGGACAGGGACCTACGAGCAGTACTTC. Full variable domain (missing parts from reference TRBV12-5 and TRBJ2-7): DARVTQTPRHKVTEMGQEVTMRCQPILGHNTVFWYRQTMMQGLELLAYFRNRAPLDDSGMPKDRFSAEMPDATLATLKIQPSEPRDSAVYFCASVTSGTGTYEQYFGPGTRLTVT.

This clonotype was found a few times. One junction end disagrees with the germline gene, perhaps due to a read error. In DNA, the CDR3 is TGCGCCAGCAGCTTGGGGACTTTGACATGGCTACGCCCAGCCTTC. Protein: CASSLGTLTWLRPAF. The chain combines TRBV5-1 with TRBJ1-2; D remains unclear. CDR1 SGHRS and CDR2 YFSETQ come from the germline V gene. The CDR3 runs 15 residues. Full variable domain (remainder filled in from reference TRBV5-1 and TRBJ1-2): KAGVTQTPRYLIKTRGQQVTLSCSPISGHRSVSWYQQTPGQGLQFLFEYFSETQRNKGNFPGRFSGRQFSNSRSEMNVSTLELGDSALYLCASSLGTLTWLRPAFGSGTRLTVV.

This chain joins TRBV28 and TRBJ2-6; possible D gene TRBD2, 5 bases. This CDR3 contains 15 residues. V lost 3 bases and J lost 2, with 8 bases in between. The germline gives CDR1 MDHEN, CDR2 SYDVKM. CDR3 loop: CASSFRGTGANVLTF. The CDR3 region has the DNA TGTGCCAGCAGTTTTAGAGGGACTGGGGCCAACGTCCTGACTTTC. Supplemented by reference TRBV28 and TRBJ2-6, the full variable domain reads DVKVTQSSRYLVKRTGEKVFLECVQDMDHENMFWYRQDPGLGLRLIYFSYDVKMKEKGDIPEGYSVSREKKERFSLILESASTNQTSMYLCASSFRGTGANVLTFGAGSRLTVL.

In DNA, the CDR3 is TGTGCCAGCAGCGATACTAGCGGGGAGGATACGCAGTATTTT. Its protein product is CASSDTSGEDTQYF. The rearrangement joins TRBV7-6 to TRBJ2-3; 10 nucleotides align to TRBD2. Germline V CDR1 and CDR2: SGHVS, FNYEAQ. CDR3 length: 14 amino acids. Trimming at V came to 5 bases and at J to 6 bases, leaving 5 bases not matched to a gene.

In regard to this clonotype: A much larger clone lies one base from this, so it may be a read error. The chain joins TRBV24-1 to TRBJ2-1; D call uncertain. Germline V gene lookup returns CDR1 KGHDR and CDR2 SFDVKD. V was pared by 4 bases and J by 5 bases, with 11 bases between. This CDR3 comprises 14 residues. CDR3 coding DNA: TGTGCCACCAGTGAGATCGGACGGGACAATGAGCAGTTCTTC. Translated: CATSEIGRDNEQFF.

This clonotype was found a few times. This chain connects TRBV29-1 to TRBJ2-2; D not certain. The CDR3 consists of 13 residues. CDR1 is SQVTM and CDR2 is ANQGSEA in the germline V gene. Trimming shortened V by 1 base and J by 1 base, and 4 bases separated the two germline ends. CDR3 nucleotides: TGCAGCGTTGAAGGGCAGAACACCGGGGAGCTGTTTTTT. Its protein product is CSVEGQNTGELFF.

The V gene is TRBV3-1, the J gene TRBJ2-1, with D uncertain. CDR3 length equals 16 residues. CDR1 and CDR2 from the germline V gene are LGHDT and YNNKEL (reference sequence). Trimming took 4 bases from V and 2 from J, leaving 15 bases between them. The DNA of the CDR3 is TGTGCCAGCAGCCCAGGCACGGACCAAACCTACAATGAGCAGTTCTTC. Encoded protein: CASSPGTDQTYNEQFF.

This clonotype was found a few times. The chain carries TRBV28 and TRBJ2-7, with D uncertain. The CDR3 runs 12 residues. V was trimmed by 11 bases and J by 5 bases, leaving 16 bases between them. Germline-derived CDR1 and CDR2 are MDHEN and SYDVKM. CDR3 DNA sequence: TGTGCCGGCACAGCACGGCAGAACGAGCAGTACGTC. This encodes CAGTARQNEQYV.

This clonotype was seen only a few times. This rearrangement joins TRBV6-1 to TRBJ2-7, with TRBD2 matching 11 bases. The CDR3 is 14 amino acids. V shed 7 bases and J 5 bases; nucleotides not matched to a gene: 7. The germline V gene encodes CDR1 MNHNS and CDR2 SASEGT. CDR3 bases: TGTGCCAGCATAGAGGGACTAGCGGATCACGAGCAGTACTTC. Its protein product is CASIEGLADHEQYF.

This chain links TRBV20-1 with TRBJ2-5; 8 bases map to TRBD1. CDR3 length equals 14 residues. Germline CDR1 and CDR2: DFQATT and SNEGSKA (reference sequence). J gave up 5 bases and V 3 bases, and 8 bases lay outside the gene matches. The CDR3 protein is CSASLAGGLETQYF. CDR3 sequence (DNA): TGCAGTGCTAGTCTGGCAGGGGGCCTGGAGACCCAGTACTTC.

This clonotype has a handful of counts. V and J are TRBV27 and TRBJ2-1; 14 nucleotides match TRBD2. The length of the CDR3 is 17 residues. Losses at the gene ends were 7 bases for V and 3 bases for J; bases not matched to a gene: 8. The germline V gene has CDR1 MNHEY and CDR2 SMNVEV (reference sequence). The chain's CDR3 is CASTRLAGGPDYNEQFF. The CDR3 DNA reads as TGTGCCAGCACTAGACTAGCGGGAGGGCCCGACTACAATGAGCAGTTCTTC.